This T cell receptor beta chain is from a study of blood T cells in healthy people across ages. General study results and limits: Researchers judged that diversity estimates from one million T cells fell short of true values. A greater number of naive CD4+ cells and higher diversity distinguished long-lived donors from aged donors. Naive T cell percentage showed a strong correlation with TCR beta diversity.

Germline CDR1 reads MNHEY; CDR2 reads SVGAGI. This CDR3 is 14 amino acids long. The V end lost 2 bases, the J end lost 6 bases, and 12 bases lay between the germline ends. It was with a sample-barcoded 5' primer and a J-beta primer mix that a second PCR of about 6 to 11 cycles was run. A single record per CDR3 protein comes from TCRdb applying MiXCR to the 5' RACE reads. This table holds fewer than 750,000 distinct CDR3 sequences, about 51% found once. This clonotype has ten or more counts. The antigen remains undetermined. Total RNA amounts of at least 5 micrograms were extracted per sample. The TCR comes from a woman older than 75 in good health. The sequenced sample consisted of blood. V gene TRBV6-5 combines with J gene TRBJ2-3, with D tentatively TRBD2 (5 bases). CDR3 DNA sequence: TGTGCCAGCAGTTACCCGGACCGCGGGGATACGCAGTATTTT. The encoded protein is CASSYPDRGDTQYF.